This T cell receptor (beta chain) was observed in a study of blood T cell repertoires in COVID-19. The table came from immunoSEQ multiplex PCR; TCRdb's copy has only in-frame clones and leaves some out. The data contain roughly 250,000 clones, nearly 90% of them singletons. Trimming pared 1 base from V and 0 bases from J, leaving 10 bases between. The CDR3 loop spans 17 amino acids. CDR1 SGHNT and CDR2 YENEEA come from the germline V gene. In this sample, this clone turned up once. The receptor comes from a woman aged 40 to 50 who had recovered from COVID-19. This chain connects TRBV11-3 to TRBJ2-6; D is possibly TRBD2 (5 bases). The sample consisted of peripheral blood. In DNA form, the CDR3 reads TGTGCCAGCAGCTTAGGGACTCCCGCCTCTGGGGCCAACGTCCTGACTTTC. Encoded protein: CASSLGTPASGANVLTF.